The present TCR beta chain was sequenced within a study of blood T cells in healthy people across ages. Through a sample-barcoded 5' primer and a J-beta primer mix, a second PCR was run for roughly 6 to 12 cycles. Samples each returned at least 3 million CDR3-containing paired-end reads. TCRdb ran MiXCR on the 5' RACE reads and lists one entry per CDR3 protein. The sample includes some 1,500,000 distinct CDR3 sequences, approximately 43% of them seen just once. Notes on this clonotype: Its target is not known.

V trimming: 5 bases; J trimming: 0 bases; junction bases outside the gene matches: 9. The CDR3 runs to 15 residues. Germline assignment: CDR1 SQVTM and CDR2 ANQGSEA. The study's findings and limits: Observed TCR beta diversity per million T cells went down as age went up. This fall followed a roughly linear course with age.

Sequencing was carried out using blood. This receptor was obtained from a woman aged 18-35 years in good health. The chain recombines TRBV29-1 with TRBJ1-2, with 7 bases aligning to TRBD1. CDR3 loop: CSVRIWTGSNYGYTF. CDR3 sequence (DNA): TGCAGCGTTCGGATTTGGACAGGCTCTAACTATGGCTACACCTTC.